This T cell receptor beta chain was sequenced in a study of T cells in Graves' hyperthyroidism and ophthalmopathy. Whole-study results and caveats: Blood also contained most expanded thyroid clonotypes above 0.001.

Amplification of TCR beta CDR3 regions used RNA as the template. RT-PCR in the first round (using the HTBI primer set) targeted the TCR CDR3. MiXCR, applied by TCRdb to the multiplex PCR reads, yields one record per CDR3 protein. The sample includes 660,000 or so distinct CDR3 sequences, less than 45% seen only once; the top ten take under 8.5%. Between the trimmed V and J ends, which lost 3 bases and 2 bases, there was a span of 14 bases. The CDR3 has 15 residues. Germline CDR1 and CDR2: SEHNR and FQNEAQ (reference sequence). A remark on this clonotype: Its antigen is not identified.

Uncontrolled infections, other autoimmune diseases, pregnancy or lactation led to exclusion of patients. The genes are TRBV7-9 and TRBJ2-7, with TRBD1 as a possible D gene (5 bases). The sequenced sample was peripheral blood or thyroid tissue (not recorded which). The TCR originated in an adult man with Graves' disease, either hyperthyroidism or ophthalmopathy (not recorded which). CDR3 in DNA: TGTGCCAGCAGCTTGGGCATCGACAGTACCTACGAGCAGTACTTC. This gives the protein CASSLGIDSTYEQYF.